These T cell receptor beta chains were read from a single sample in a study of blood T cell repertoires in COVID-19. Generated by immunoSEQ multiplex PCR, the TCRdb table keeps only in-frame clones and is missing some. The sample includes over 130,000 clones, 88% of them seen just once. Sequenced: peripheral blood. These receptors were taken from a human donor with COVID-19, enrolled during active disease. The donor label of this sample is uncertain. Both conserved end residues are part of each CDR3. The D gene is left open where the match is weak. Clone sizes are given selectively: once, few, many, or a class where the clone is expanded.

j_gene: TRBJ2-7
v_gene: TRBV18
abundance: -
d_gene: TRBD2
CDR3aa: CASSLSGRTDYEQYF
CDR3nt: TGTGCCAGCTCACTTAGCGGGAGGACGGACTACGAGCAGTACTTC

j_gene: TRBJ1-1
v_gene: TRBV24-1
abundance: -
d_gene: -
CDR3aa: CATSDPQRGAEAFF
CDR3nt: TGTGCCACCAGTGATCCTCAACGGGGAGCTGAAGCTTTCTTT

j_gene: TRBJ2-1
v_gene: TRBV7-3
abundance: once
d_gene: -
CDR3aa: CASSLIGVNEQFF
CDR3nt: TGTGCCAGCAGCTTAATTGGAGTCAATGAGCAGTTCTTC

j_gene: TRBJ2-5
v_gene: TRBV5-1
abundance: once
d_gene: TRBD1
CDR3aa: CASSFGQGEETQYF
CDR3nt: TGCGCCAGCAGCTTCGGACAGGGAGAAGAGACCCAGTACTTC

j_gene: TRBJ1-2
v_gene: TRBV10-3
abundance: -
d_gene: TRBD1
CDR3aa: CAISDRDRGGYTF
CDR3nt: TGTGCCATCAGTGACCGGGACAGGGGTGGCTACACCTTC

j_gene: TRBJ2-3
v_gene: TRBV7-9
abundance: few
d_gene: TRBD2
CDR3aa: CASSPPPLAGVTDTQYF
CDR3nt: TGTGCCAGCAGCCCGCCCCCACTAGCGGGGGTAACAGATACGCAGTATTTT

j_gene: TRBJ2-5
v_gene: TRBV10-3
abundance: -
d_gene: TRBD2
CDR3aa: CAIRDTSGSQETQYF
CDR3nt: TGTGCCATCAGAGATACTAGCGGGTCACAAGAGACCCAGTACTTC

j_gene: TRBJ1-4
v_gene: TRBV7-7
abundance: -
d_gene: TRBD1
CDR3aa: CASSPAGTGNEKLFF
CDR3nt: TGTGCCAGCAGCCCTGCCGGGACAGGCAATGAAAAACTGTTTTTT

j_gene: TRBJ2-1
v_gene: TRBV7-6
abundance: -
d_gene: TRBD1
CDR3aa: CASSLDGQGAYNEQFF
CDR3nt: TGTGCCAGCAGCTTAGATGGACAGGGGGCTTACAATGAGCAGTTCTTC

j_gene: TRBJ2-7
v_gene: TRBV4-1
abundance: once
d_gene: -
CDR3aa: CASRRSGGAYEQYF
CDR3nt: TGCGCCAGCAGACGTTCTGGCGGAGCCTACGAGCAGTACTTC

j_gene: TRBJ2-3
v_gene: TRBV11-1
abundance: -
d_gene: -
CDR3aa: CASSLTIQLRDTQYF
CDR3nt: TGTGCCAGCAGCTTAACGATACAGCTCCGAGATACGCAGTATTTT

j_gene: TRBJ2-4
v_gene: TRBV28
abundance: -
d_gene: -
CDR3aa: CASSLFPGIAKNIQYF
CDR3nt: TGTGCCAGCAGTTTATTTCCAGGGATAGCCAAAAACATTCAGTACTTC

j_gene: TRBJ2-7
v_gene: TRBV5-8
abundance: -
d_gene: -
CDR3aa: CASSFSPPDEQYF
CDR3nt: TGTGCCAGCAGCTTTAGCCCGCCGGACGAGCAGTACTTC

j_gene: TRBJ2-4
v_gene: TRBV19
abundance: -
d_gene: TRBD1
CDR3aa: CASNTGDPAKNIQYF
CDR3nt: TGTGCCAGTAACACAGGGGACCCAGCCAAAAACATTCAGTACTTC

j_gene: TRBJ2-1
v_gene: TRBV5-6
abundance: -
d_gene: TRBD1
CDR3aa: CASSWGTGNEQFF
CDR3nt: TGTGCCAGCAGTTGGGGGACAGGCAATGAGCAGTTCTTC

j_gene: TRBJ1-5
v_gene: TRBV6-6
abundance: -
d_gene: TRBD1
CDR3aa: CASSPITGENQPQHF
CDR3nt: TGTGCCAGCAGTCCCATTACAGGGGAGAATCAGCCCCAGCATTTT

j_gene: TRBJ2-1
v_gene: TRBV6-5
abundance: -
d_gene: -
CDR3aa: CASSYLSGDEQFF
CDR3nt: TGTGCCAGCAGTTACTTGTCCGGGGATGAGCAGTTCTTC

j_gene: TRBJ1-4
v_gene: TRBV2
abundance: -
d_gene: -
CDR3aa: CASATGTGFEKLFF
CDR3nt: TGTGCCAGCGCCACGGGCACAGGGTTTGAAAAACTGTTTTTT

j_gene: TRBJ1-2
v_gene: TRBV27
abundance: -
d_gene: TRBD1
CDR3aa: CASRPGQSYGYTF
CDR3nt: TGTGCCAGCAGGCCGGGACAGTCTTATGGCTACACCTTC

j_gene: TRBJ1-1
v_gene: TRBV5-1
abundance: once
d_gene: -
CDR3aa: CASSSRLPNAEAFF
CDR3nt: TGCGCCAGCAGCTCGAGGCTACCGAACGCTGAAGCTTTCTTT

j_gene: TRBJ2-7
v_gene: TRBV6-5
abundance: -
d_gene: TRBD1
CDR3aa: CASTAKGDRGYEQYF
CDR3nt: TGTGCCAGCACCGCCAAAGGGGACAGGGGCTACGAGCAGTACTTC

j_gene: TRBJ2-7
v_gene: TRBV7-9
abundance: -
d_gene: TRBD1
CDR3aa: CASSRQGAHEQYF
CDR3nt: TGTGCCAGCAGCCGACAGGGGGCCCACGAGCAGTACTTC

j_gene: TRBJ1-2
v_gene: TRBV29-1
abundance: -
d_gene: TRBD1
CDR3aa: CSAQPGQGSGYTF
CDR3nt: TGCAGCGCCCAACCGGGACAGGGGTCAGGCTACACCTTC

j_gene: TRBJ1-4
v_gene: TRBV7-9
abundance: -
d_gene: TRBD1
CDR3aa: CASSQTGGGSEKLFF
CDR3nt: TGTGCCAGCAGCCAAACAGGGGGCGGATCTGAAAAACTGTTTTTT

j_gene: TRBJ1-1
v_gene: TRBV4-1
abundance: once
d_gene: TRBD1
CDR3aa: CASSRLPGQGSSGAFF
CDR3nt: TGCGCCAGCAGCCGGCTGCCGGGACAGGGGTCCTCGGGAGCTTTCTTT

j_gene: TRBJ1-6
v_gene: TRBV5-1
abundance: few
d_gene: TRBD1
CDR3aa: CATSTGGFNSPLHF
CDR3nt: TGCGCCACCTCGACAGGGGGCTTTAATTCACCCCTCCACTTT

j_gene: TRBJ2-7
v_gene: TRBV5-4
abundance: -
d_gene: -
CDR3aa: CASSFLESEQYF
CDR3nt: TGTGCCAGCAGCTTTCTGGAGTCGGAGCAGTACTTC

j_gene: TRBJ1-2
v_gene: TRBV29-1
abundance: -
d_gene: -
CDR3aa: CSVVRPINNYGYTF
CDR3nt: TGCAGCGTTGTGAGGCCTATAAATAACTATGGCTACACCTTC

j_gene: TRBJ1-2
v_gene: TRBV6-5
abundance: -
d_gene: -
CDR3aa: CASRGARIEDYGYTF
CDR3nt: TGTGCCAGCAGGGGGGCGCGAATTGAGGATTATGGCTACACCTTC

j_gene: TRBJ2-7
v_gene: TRBV13
abundance: -
d_gene: -
CDR3aa: CASSSSRQSSYEQYF
CDR3nt: TGTGCCAGCAGCTCTTCCCGACAGAGCTCCTACGAGCAGTACTTC

j_gene: TRBJ1-2
v_gene: TRBV29-1
abundance: -
d_gene: -
CDR3aa: CSVEWPGGYTF
CDR3nt: TGCAGCGTTGAATGGCCCGGGGGCTACACCTTC